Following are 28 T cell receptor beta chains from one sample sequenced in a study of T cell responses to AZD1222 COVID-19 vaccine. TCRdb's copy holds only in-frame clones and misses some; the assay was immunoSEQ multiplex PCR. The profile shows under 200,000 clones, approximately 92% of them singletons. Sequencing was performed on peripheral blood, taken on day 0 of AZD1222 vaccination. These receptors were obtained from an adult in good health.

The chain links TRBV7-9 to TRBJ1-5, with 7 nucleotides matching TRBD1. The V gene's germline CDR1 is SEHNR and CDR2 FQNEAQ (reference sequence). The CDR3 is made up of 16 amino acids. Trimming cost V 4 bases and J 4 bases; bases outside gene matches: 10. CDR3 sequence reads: CASSYLGTAGNQPQHF. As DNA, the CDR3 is TGTGCCAGCAGCTACCTCGGGACAGCAGGGAATCAGCCCCAGCATTTT.

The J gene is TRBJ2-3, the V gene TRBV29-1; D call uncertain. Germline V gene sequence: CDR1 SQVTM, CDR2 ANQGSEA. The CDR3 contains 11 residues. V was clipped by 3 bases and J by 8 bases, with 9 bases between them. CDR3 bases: TGCAGCGTTGATCTGGGTCTTACGCAGTATTTT. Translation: CSVDLGLTQYF.

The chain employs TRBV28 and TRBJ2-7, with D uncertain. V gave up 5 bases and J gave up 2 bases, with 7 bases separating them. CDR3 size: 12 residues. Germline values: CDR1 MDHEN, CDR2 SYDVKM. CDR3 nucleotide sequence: TGTGCCAGCAGTCCTGGGACCTACGAGCAGTACTTC. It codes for CASSPGTYEQYF.

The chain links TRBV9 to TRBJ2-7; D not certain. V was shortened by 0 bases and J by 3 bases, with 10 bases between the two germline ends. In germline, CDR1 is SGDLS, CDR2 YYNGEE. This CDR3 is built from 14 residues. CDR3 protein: CASSVAPSLYEQYF. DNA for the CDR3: TGTGCCAGCAGCGTAGCTCCCAGCCTCTACGAGCAGTACTTC.

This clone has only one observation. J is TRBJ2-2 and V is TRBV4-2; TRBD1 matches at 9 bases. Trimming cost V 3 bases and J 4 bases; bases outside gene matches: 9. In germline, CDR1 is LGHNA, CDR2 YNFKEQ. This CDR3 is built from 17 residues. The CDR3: CASSHPSGQGTTGELFF. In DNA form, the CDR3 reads TGTGCCAGCAGCCATCCCTCGGGACAGGGCACCACCGGGGAGCTGTTTTTT.

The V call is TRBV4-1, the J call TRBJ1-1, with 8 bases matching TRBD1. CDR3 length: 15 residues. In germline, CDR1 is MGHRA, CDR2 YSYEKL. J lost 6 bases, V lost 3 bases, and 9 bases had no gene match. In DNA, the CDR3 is TGCGCCAGCAGCCAGGGCCAGGGGGCGCGTGCTGAAGCTTTCTTT. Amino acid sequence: CASSQGQGARAEAFF.

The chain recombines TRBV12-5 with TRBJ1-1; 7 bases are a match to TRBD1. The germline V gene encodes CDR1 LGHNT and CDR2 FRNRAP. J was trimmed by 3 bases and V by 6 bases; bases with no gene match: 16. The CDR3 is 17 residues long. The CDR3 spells CASGRAPTGEFYTEAFF. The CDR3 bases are TGTGCTAGTGGCCGCGCGCCCACAGGGGAGTTTTACACTGAAGCTTTCTTT.

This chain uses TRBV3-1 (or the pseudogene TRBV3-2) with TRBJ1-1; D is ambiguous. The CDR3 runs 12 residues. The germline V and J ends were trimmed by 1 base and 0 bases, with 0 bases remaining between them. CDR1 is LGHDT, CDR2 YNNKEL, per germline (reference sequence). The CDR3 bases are TGTGCCAGCAGCCAAGTGAACACTGAAGCTTTCTTT. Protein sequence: CASSQVNTEAFF.

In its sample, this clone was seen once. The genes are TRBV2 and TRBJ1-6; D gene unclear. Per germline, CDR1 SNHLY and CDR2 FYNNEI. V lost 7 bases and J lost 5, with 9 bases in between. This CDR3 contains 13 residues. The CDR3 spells CASILRNNSPLHF. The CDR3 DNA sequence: TGTGCCAGCATATTAAGAAATAATTCACCCCTCCACTTT.

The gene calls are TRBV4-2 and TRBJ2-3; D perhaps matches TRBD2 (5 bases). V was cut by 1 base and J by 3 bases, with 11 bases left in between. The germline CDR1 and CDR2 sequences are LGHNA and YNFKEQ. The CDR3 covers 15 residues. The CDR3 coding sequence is TGTGCCAGCAGCCAAGCCGAGGGTTTGACAGATACGCAGTATTTT. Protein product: CASSQAEGLTDTQYF.

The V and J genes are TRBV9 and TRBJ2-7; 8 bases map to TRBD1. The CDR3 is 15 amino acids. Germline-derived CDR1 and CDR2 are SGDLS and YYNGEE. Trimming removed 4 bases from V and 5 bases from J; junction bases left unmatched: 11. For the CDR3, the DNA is TGTGCCAGCAGCCAACGGGGGACAGGTGGTGACGAGCAGTACTTC. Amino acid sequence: CASSQRGTGGDEQYF.

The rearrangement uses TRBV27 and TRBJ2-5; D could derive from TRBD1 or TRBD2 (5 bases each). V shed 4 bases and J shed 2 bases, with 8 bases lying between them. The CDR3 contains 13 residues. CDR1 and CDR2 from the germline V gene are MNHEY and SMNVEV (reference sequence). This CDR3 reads CASSSGRQETQYF. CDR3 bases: TGTGCCAGCAGTTCGGGACGGCAAGAGACCCAGTACTTC.

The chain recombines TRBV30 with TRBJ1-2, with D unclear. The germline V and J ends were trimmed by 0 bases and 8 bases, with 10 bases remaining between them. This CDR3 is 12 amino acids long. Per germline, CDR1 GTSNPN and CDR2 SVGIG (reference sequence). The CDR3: CAWSVIGGGYTF. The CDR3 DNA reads TGTGCCTGGAGTGTAATTGGTGGGGGCTACACCTTC.

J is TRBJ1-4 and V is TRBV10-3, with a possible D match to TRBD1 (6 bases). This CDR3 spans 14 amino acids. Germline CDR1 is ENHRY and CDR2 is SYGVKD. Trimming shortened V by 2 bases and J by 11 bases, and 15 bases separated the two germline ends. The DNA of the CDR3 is TGTGCCATCAGTGAGCCTCGAGGGGGTGGGAAACTGTTTTTT. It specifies CAISEPRGGGKLFF.

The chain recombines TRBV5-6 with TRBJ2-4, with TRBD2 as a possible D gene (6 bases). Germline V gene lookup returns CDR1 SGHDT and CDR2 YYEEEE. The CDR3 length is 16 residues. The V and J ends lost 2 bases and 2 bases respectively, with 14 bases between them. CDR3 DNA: TGTGCCAGCAGCTTCCGGTTGCGGGGAACCAAAAACATTCAGTACTTC. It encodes CASSFRLRGTKNIQYF.

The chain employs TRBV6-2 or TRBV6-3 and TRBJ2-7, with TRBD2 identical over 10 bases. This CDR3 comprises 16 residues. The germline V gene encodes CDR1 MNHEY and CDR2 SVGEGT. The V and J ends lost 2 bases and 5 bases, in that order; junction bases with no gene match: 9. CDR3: CASSYLASGGRNEQYF. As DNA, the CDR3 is TGTGCCAGCAGTTACCTGGCTAGCGGGGGTAGGAACGAGCAGTACTTC.

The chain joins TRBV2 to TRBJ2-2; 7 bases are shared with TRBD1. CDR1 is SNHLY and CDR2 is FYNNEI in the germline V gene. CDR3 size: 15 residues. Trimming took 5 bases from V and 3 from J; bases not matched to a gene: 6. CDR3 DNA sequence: TGTGCCAGCAGTCGCATAGACAGGGACACCGGGGAGCTGTTTTTT. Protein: CASSRIDRDTGELFF. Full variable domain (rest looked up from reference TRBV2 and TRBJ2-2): EPEVTQTPSHQVTQMGQEVILRCVPISNHLYFYWYRQILGQKVEFLVSFYNNEISEKSEIFDDQFSVERPDGSNFTLKIRSTKLEDSAMYFCASSRIDRDTGELFFGEGSRLTVL.

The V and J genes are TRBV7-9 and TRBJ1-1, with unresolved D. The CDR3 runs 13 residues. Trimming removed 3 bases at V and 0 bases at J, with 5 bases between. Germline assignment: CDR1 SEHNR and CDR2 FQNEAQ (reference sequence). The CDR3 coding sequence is TGTGCCAGCAGCTTGTCTATGAACACTGAAGCTTTCTTT. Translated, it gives CASSLSMNTEAFF.

CDR3 loop: CASSPPRAGGDSEAFF. CDR3 sequence (DNA): TGTGCCAGCAGCCCCCCCCGGGCAGGGGGCGATTCTGAAGCTTTCTTT. The chain couples TRBV9 to TRBJ1-1; 8 bases match TRBD1. Germline V gene lookup returns CDR1 SGDLS and CDR2 YYNGEE. V gave up 4 bases and J gave up 6 bases; unmatched junction bases: 14. There are 16 residues in the CDR3.

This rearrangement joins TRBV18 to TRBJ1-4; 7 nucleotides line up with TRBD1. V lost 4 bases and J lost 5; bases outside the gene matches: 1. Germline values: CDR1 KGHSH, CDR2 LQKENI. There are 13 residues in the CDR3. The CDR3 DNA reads TGTGCCAGCTCACGGGGACAGAATGAAAAACTGTTTTTT. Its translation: CASSRGQNEKLFF.

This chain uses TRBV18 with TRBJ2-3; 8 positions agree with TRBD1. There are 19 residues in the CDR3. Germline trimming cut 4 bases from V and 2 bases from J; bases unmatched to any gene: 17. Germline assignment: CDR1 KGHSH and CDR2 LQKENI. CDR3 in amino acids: CASSRSVLGNRGSTDTQYF. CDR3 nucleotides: TGTGCCAGCTCACGAAGTGTACTAGGAAACAGGGGGTCCACAGATACGCAGTATTTT.

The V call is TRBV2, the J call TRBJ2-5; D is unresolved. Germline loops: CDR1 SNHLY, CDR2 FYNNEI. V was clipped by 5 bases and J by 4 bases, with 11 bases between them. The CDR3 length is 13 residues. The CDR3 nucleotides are TGTGCCAGCAGTCAAGAGTCCCTAGAGACCCAGTACTTC. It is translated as CASSQESLETQYF.

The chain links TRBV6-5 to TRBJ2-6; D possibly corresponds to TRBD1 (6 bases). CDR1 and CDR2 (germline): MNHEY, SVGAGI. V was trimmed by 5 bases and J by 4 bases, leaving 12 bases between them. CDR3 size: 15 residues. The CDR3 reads CASSPNRAGANVLTF. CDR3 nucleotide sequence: TGTGCCAGCAGTCCCAACAGGGCCGGGGCCAACGTCCTGACTTTC.

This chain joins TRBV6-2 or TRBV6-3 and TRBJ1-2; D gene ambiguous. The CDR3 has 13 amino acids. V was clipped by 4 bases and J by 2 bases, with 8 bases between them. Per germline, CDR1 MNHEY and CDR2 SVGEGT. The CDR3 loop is CASSLSENYGYTF. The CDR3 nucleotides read TGTGCCAGCAGTTTGTCGGAAAACTATGGCTACACCTTC.

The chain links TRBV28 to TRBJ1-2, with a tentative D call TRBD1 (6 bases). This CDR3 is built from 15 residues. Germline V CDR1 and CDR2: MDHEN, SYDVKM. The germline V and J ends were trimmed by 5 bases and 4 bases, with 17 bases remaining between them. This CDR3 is CASSPGQTSVYGYTF. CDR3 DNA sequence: TGTGCCAGCAGTCCCGGACAGACGTCTGTCTATGGCTACACCTTC.

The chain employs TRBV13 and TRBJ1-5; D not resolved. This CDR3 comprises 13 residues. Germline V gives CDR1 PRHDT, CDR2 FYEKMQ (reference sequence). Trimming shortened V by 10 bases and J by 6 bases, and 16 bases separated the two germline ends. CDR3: CATPPEASQPQHF. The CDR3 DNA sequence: TGTGCCACTCCTCCAGAGGCGAGTCAGCCCCAGCATTTT.

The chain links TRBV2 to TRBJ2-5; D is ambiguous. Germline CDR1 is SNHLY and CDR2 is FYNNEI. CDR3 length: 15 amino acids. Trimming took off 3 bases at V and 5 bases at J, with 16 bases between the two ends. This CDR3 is CASSDPTDLVETQYF. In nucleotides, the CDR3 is TGTGCCAGCAGTGACCCCACGGATCTTGTCGAGACCCAGTACTTC. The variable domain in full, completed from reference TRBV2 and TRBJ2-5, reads EPEVTQTPSHQVTQMGQEVILRCVPISNHLYFYWYRQILGQKVEFLVSFYNNEISEKSEIFDDQFSVERPDGSNFTLKIRSTKLEDSAMYFCASSDPTDLVETQYFGPGTRLLVL.

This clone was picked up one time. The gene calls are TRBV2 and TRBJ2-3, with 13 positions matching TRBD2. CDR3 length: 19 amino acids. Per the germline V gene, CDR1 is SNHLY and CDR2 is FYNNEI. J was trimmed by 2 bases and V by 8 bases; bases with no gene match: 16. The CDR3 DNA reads TGTGCCAGCCGCGAGCCCCGGACTAGCGGGGGTGGTTACACAGATACGCAGTATTTT. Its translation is CASREPRTSGGGYTDTQYF. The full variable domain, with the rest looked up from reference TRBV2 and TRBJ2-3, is EPEVTQTPSHQVTQMGQEVILRCVPISNHLYFYWYRQILGQKVEFLVSFYNNEISEKSEIFDDQFSVERPDGSNFTLKIRSTKLEDSAMYFCASREPRTSGGGYTDTQYFGPGTRLTVL.